This entry lists 13 T cell receptor beta chains sequenced from one sample in a study of blood T cell repertoires in COVID-19. The data were produced by immunoSEQ multiplex PCR, yet TCRdb's version contains in-frame clones alone and is incomplete. The sample gives 150,000 to 200,000 clones, roughly 84% of which show up once; roughly 5% is in the top ten. Specimen: PBMCs or T cells enriched from blood (not recorded which). The source of these receptors is a man between 65 and 85 years old who had been exposed to COVID-19.

The chain joins TRBV12-5 to TRBJ1-2; D might be TRBD1 (6 bases). V dropped 7 bases and J dropped 4 bases, with 16 bases sitting between them. The CDR3 totals 14 residues. Germline V gene sequence: CDR1 LGHNT, CDR2 FRNRAP. The CDR3 DNA reads as TGTGCTAGTGCAACCCAGGGGACGAGCTATGGCTACACCTTC. Its protein product is CASATQGTSYGYTF.

The CDR3 DNA reads as TGTGCCAGCAGCTTGATGGGCGGGACAGGGGGCTACGGAGCTTTCTTT. Its translation is CASSLMGGTGGYGAFF. The genes are TRBV7-8 and TRBJ1-1; 12 bases line up with TRBD1. The CDR3 contains 16 residues. V gave up 3 bases and J gave up 10 bases; unmatched junction bases: 12. Germline V gives CDR1 SGHVS, CDR2 FQNEAQ.

The rearrangement uses TRBV18 and TRBJ1-2; 8 nucleotides match TRBD1. Trimming took 2 bases from V and 8 from J; bases not matched to a gene: 7. Germline V lookup: CDR1 KGHSH, CDR2 LQKENI. The CDR3 runs 14 residues. The chain's CDR3 is CASSPKTGGLGYTF. In DNA, the CDR3 is TGTGCCAGCTCACCAAAAACAGGGGGACTGGGCTACACCTTC.

This clone has a handful of counts. This sequence joins TRBV19 and TRBJ1-1, with 10 bases matching TRBD1. The CDR3 loop spans 14 amino acids. Germline loops: CDR1 LNHDA, CDR2 SQIVND (reference sequence). The V and J ends lost 10 bases and 1 base, in that order; junction bases with no gene match: 6. The chain's CDR3 is CATTGQGQNTEAFF. Written as DNA, the CDR3 is TGTGCCACCACGGGACAGGGGCAGAACACTGAAGCTTTCTTT.

The chain joins TRBV11-2 to TRBJ2-7, with 10 bases lining up with TRBD1. The CDR3 runs 16 residues. The J segment lost 3 bases and the V segment lost 2 bases, leaving 7 bases of the junction unmatched. Germline CDR1 is SGHAT and CDR2 is FQNNGV. The CDR3 coding sequence is TGTGCCAGCAGCTTACCCGGGACAGGGGCTTACTACGAGCAGTACTTC. This gives the protein CASSLPGTGAYYEQYF.

The gene calls are TRBV7-9 and TRBJ2-1; no definite D call. Germline V lookup: CDR1 SEHNR, CDR2 FQNEAQ (reference sequence). Between the trimmed V and J ends, which lost 3 bases and 10 bases, there was a span of 7 bases. The CDR3 covers 11 residues. The CDR3: CASSFGPEQFF. The CDR3 region has the DNA TGTGCCAGCAGCTTTGGCCCGGAGCAGTTCTTC.

The rearrangement uses TRBV3-1 (or the pseudogene TRBV3-2) and TRBJ2-2, with 8 bases matching TRBD2. The V gene's germline CDR1 is LGHDT and CDR2 YNNKEL (reference sequence). The CDR3 consists of 16 residues. V shed 2 bases and J 1 base; nucleotides not matched to a gene: 3. CDR3 nucleotide sequence: TGTGCCAGCAGCCAAACGGGACTAGTGAACACCGGGGAGCTGTTTTTT. It codes for CASSQTGLVNTGELFF.

V is TRBV9 and J is TRBJ2-3, with D possibly TRBD1 on 6 matching bases. CDR1 SGDLS and CDR2 YYNGEE come from the germline V gene. This CDR3 is built from 17 residues. V dropped 3 bases and J dropped 2 bases, with 19 bases sitting between them. The CDR3 protein is CASSGGLTGINTDTQYF. The CDR3 DNA reads as TGTGCCAGCAGCGGGGGGTTAACAGGGATCAACACAGATACGCAGTATTTT. Supplemented by reference TRBV9 and TRBJ2-3, the full variable domain reads DSGVTQTPKHLITATGQRVTLRCSPRSGDLSVYWYQQSLDQGLQFLIQYYNGEERAKGNILERFSAQQFPDLHSELNLSSLELGDSALYFCASSGGLTGINTDTQYFGPGTRLTVL.

The gene calls are TRBV18 and TRBJ1-1; maybe TRBD1 (6 bases). This CDR3 has 17 amino acids. Trimming stripped 1 base from V and 1 base from J, with 16 bases between. The germline CDR1 and CDR2 sequences are KGHSH and LQKENI. The chain's CDR3 is CASSPLSQGSGNTEAFF. The CDR3 bases are TGTGCCAGCTCACCACTTTCCCAGGGGTCGGGGAACACTGAAGCTTTCTTT.

The CDR3 nucleotides are TGTGCCAGCAGCTTAGAAGGGACAGGAGCGGATGGCTACACCTTC. Protein sequence: CASSLEGTGADGYTF. The chain carries TRBV7-9 and TRBJ1-2; TRBD1 matches at 8 bases. J gave up 6 bases and V 1 base, and 7 bases lay outside the gene matches. The length of the CDR3 is 15 residues. Germline V gives CDR1 SEHNR, CDR2 FQNEAQ (reference sequence).

In its sample, this clone was seen once. V usage is TRBV28 and J usage is TRBJ2-5, with a tentative D call TRBD2 (5 bases). Trimming pared 2 bases from V and 6 bases from J, leaving 7 bases between. Germline V CDR1 and CDR2: MDHEN, SYDVKM. This CDR3 is built from 12 residues. CDR3 sequence reads: CASSLEGKTQYF. The CDR3 DNA is TGTGCCAGCAGTTTAGAGGGAAAGACCCAGTACTTC.

This sequence joins TRBV11-2 and TRBJ1-2, with 8 bases matching TRBD1. With 2 bases clipped from V and 9 bases from J, the junction kept 8 bases outside the gene matches. Germline V gene lookup returns CDR1 SGHAT and CDR2 FQNNGV. CDR3 length: 14 residues. CDR3 bases: TGTGCCAGCAGCTTACAACAGGGGGTAAAACGCTACACCTTC. It codes for CASSLQQGVKRYTF.

This clone occurred once. The CDR3: CASSYDTSSYNEQFF. The CDR3 DNA reads as TGTGCCAGCAGTTACGACACCAGCTCCTACAATGAGCAGTTCTTC. The chain joins TRBV6-5 to TRBJ2-1; D not certain. Germline CDR1 and CDR2: MNHEY and SVGAGI. The CDR3 consists of 15 residues. Trimming stripped 2 bases from V and 0 bases from J, with 8 bases between.